The text below deals with one TCR beta chain. Its specificity is unknown. Sample treatment: roughly 18 received Ad26.COV2.S at low or high dose, single or two shots; a few received placebo; per-sample allocation not given. Each sample was drawn 63 days after the first injection (of vaccine or placebo). This entry belongs to a study of Ad26.COV2.S vaccination and SARS-CoV-2 variants. Findings and caveats of the study: Recipients given vaccine exceeded placebo recipients in spike-specific TCR breadth.

Method: immunoSEQ multiplex PCR; TCRdb's copy keeps in-frame clones and lacks some. The sample carries roughly 460,000 clones, roughly nine tenths recorded once. CDR3 length: 14 residues. The V end lost 2 bases, the J end lost 2 bases, and 10 bases lay between the germline ends. V usage is TRBV5-3 and J usage is TRBJ2-5; TRBD2 might be the D (6 bases). TRBV5-3 carries the ORF label, with uncertain function. The sample consisted of peripheral blood, taken in a trial of Ad26.COV2.S vaccine versus placebo. This sequence was found in a person between 18 and 59 years old who received the Ad26.COV2.S COVID-19 vaccine or a placebo. The CDR3 DNA reads TGTGCCAGAAGCTTCCGGGACTCTCAAGAGACCCAGTACTTC. Translating gives CARSFRDSQETQYF.